The clone carrying this TCR beta chain was seen repeatedly, ten times or more. Its cognate antigen is unknown. These data originate in a study of shared clonotypes between healthy human individuals. General study points: Deeper or shallower sequencing was expected to change how clonotypes are shared among donors.

Clones were sequenced by immunoSEQ multiplex PCR, and TCRdb holds only the in-frame ones, with some missing. This repertoire shows over 850,000 clones, around 78% found once; its top ten account for roughly 0.65%. The germline gives CDR1 LNHNV, CDR2 YYDKDF (reference sequence). This CDR3 region has 15 residues. V dropped 2 bases and J dropped 4 bases, with 14 bases sitting between them. The specimen was memory CD4+ T cells from PBMCs. The subset was: CD45RA-negative fraction. This TCR was sampled from a man aged 18 to 35 in good health. Some clones in this sample may be carry-over from other donors' samples. This chain connects TRBV15 to TRBJ1-1; tentatively, D is TRBD1 (6 bases). The CDR3 here is CATSRLPTGPTEAFF. For the CDR3, the DNA is TGTGCCACCAGCAGACTACCGACAGGACCCACTGAAGCTTTCTTT.